This TCR beta chain was found in a study of T cells in Graves' hyperthyroidism and ophthalmopathy. Deletions cut 7 bases from V and 2 bases from J, with 12 bases between. Germline V CDR1 and CDR2: ENHRY, SYGVKD. This CDR3 is built from 13 residues. Concerning this clonotype: Its antigen is currently unknown.

Study-level results: Separating ophthalmopathy from stable hyperthyroidism was achieved by a 13 V-J model.

RNA transcripts gave rise to amplified TCR beta CDR3 regions. Initially, a first-round RT-PCR of the TCR CDR3 employed the HTBI primer set. TCRdb recomputed calls from the multiplex PCR reads with MiXCR, one row per CDR3 protein. The profile shows 660,000 or so distinct CDR3 sequences, 40% to 55% of them singletons. Sample: peripheral blood or thyroid tissue (not recorded which). This sequence was found in an adult man with Graves' disease, either hyperthyroidism or ophthalmopathy (not recorded which). This chain uses TRBV10-3 with TRBJ2-7; D unclear. CDR3 sequence reads: CAITRDPPYEQYF. CDR3 in DNA: TGTGCCATCACTAGAGACCCTCCCTACGAGCAGTACTTC.